This T cell receptor (beta chain) was captured by sequencing in a study of blood T cell repertoires in COVID-19. In germline, CDR1 is MNHEY, CDR2 SMNVEV (reference sequence). The junction had 8 bases not matched to a gene; V was cut back by 6 bases and J by 5 bases. There are 15 residues in the CDR3. Data came from immunoSEQ multiplex PCR; TCRdb stores just in-frame clones and leaves some out. The data show more than 50,000 clones, 90% seen once. This sequence originates from a man of 80 years or more with acute or convalescent COVID-19. The rearrangement uses TRBV27 and TRBJ2-1; 9 bases agree with TRBD1. Material: peripheral blood. The CDR3 sequence is CASRNRDRVNNEQFF. The CDR3 bases are TGTGCCAGCAGGAACCGGGACAGGGTCAACAATGAGCAGTTCTTC.